Here is one T cell receptor beta chain with its context. No antigen is known for it. The entry originates in a study of cytomegalovirus exposure and HLA in healthy donors. Study summary: Early released data comprised around 85 million unique TCRs from HLA-typed donors.

PCR amplification relied on 60 Vbeta primers (plus 13 Jbeta primers). The repertoire was sequenced with immunoSEQ multiplex PCR; TCRdb's copy has only in-frame clones and lacks some. This sample has over 150,000 clones, with 75% to 85% found just once. Whole-study results and caveats: A later analysis reportedly found that, within productive TCRs, an Asian-associated ancestry cluster had fewer N-insertions than the mean observed across the approximately 660 donors. Researchers reported from a later analysis that most CMV-associated TCR beta chains appeared HLA-restricted. The study flagged about 150 TCR beta chains as cytomegalovirus-associated.

Source material: PBMCs. This clonotype was sampled from a girl aged 5 to 17 in good health and CMV-seropositive.

CDR3 protein: CASSLRLAGGHTDTQYF. In DNA form, the CDR3 reads TGTGCCAGCAGCTTAAGGCTAGCGGGGGGCCACACAGATACGCAGTATTTT. This rearrangement joins TRBV7-2 to TRBJ2-3; 11 nucleotides line up with TRBD2. The CDR3 is 17 residues long. In germline, CDR1 is SGHTA, CDR2 FQGNSA. J gave up 2 bases and V 2 bases, and 6 bases lay outside the gene matches.